This T cell receptor beta chain stems from a study of human T cells and chemical hapten exposure. The overall study: All patients underwent weekly scalp dosing with diphenylcyclopropenone for the full approximately 25-week study. General study results and limits: Against controls, expanded TCRs gave rise to significantly more large CDR3 similarity clusters.

Comments on this clonotype: Antigen: not known.

CDR1 SGHNT and CDR2 YENEEA come from the germline V gene. The CDR3 length is 15 residues. V was clipped by 2 bases and J by 4 bases, with 14 bases between them. The time point here: patch test 1, 2 weeks after DPC sensitization. The treatment: therapeutic diphenylcyclopropenone sensitization with weekly scalp DPC. TCRdb ran MiXCR on the RACE reads and lists one entry per CDR3 protein. Of roughly 200,000 distinct CDR3 sequences listed, approximately 20% are singletons. The TCR comes from a woman between 50 and 59 years old with alopecia areata. Some clones in this sample may be carry-over from other donors' samples. This chain joins TRBV11-3 and TRBJ1-2; D perhaps matches TRBD1 (5 bases). The material sequenced was whole blood, taken in connection with sensitization to the hapten diphenylcyclopropenone (DPC). DNA of the CDR3: TGTGCCAGCAGCTTACTCAAATGGGACGCCTATGGCTACACCTTC. Its translation is CASSLLKWDAYGYTF.